The 31 T cell receptor beta chains reported below all come from one sample, sequenced in a study of T cells in localized non-small cell lung cancer. TCRdb's table, derived via immunoSEQ multiplex PCR, lists solely in-frame clones and lacks some. Of a few thousand clones listed, roughly two fifths are singletons. Sequenced here: lung tumor tissue, sampled before any cancer treatment. The source is a woman aged 40-69 years with stage I lung adenocarcinoma.

This clone was found a few times. The gene calls are TRBV11-3 and TRBJ2-5, with TRBD1 as a possible D gene (6 bases). The germline V and J ends were trimmed by 4 bases and 1 base, with 13 bases remaining between them. Germline CDR1 is SGHNT and CDR2 is YENEEA. There are 15 residues in the CDR3. The CDR3 protein is CASSSNQGSQETQYF. The CDR3 DNA is TGTGCCAGCAGCTCAAACCAGGGGAGCCAAGAGACCCAGTACTTC.

The chain is built from TRBV30 and TRBJ2-4, with no clear D. The germline V gene has CDR1 GTSNPN and CDR2 SVGIG (reference sequence). Between the trimmed V and J ends, which lost 0 bases and 0 bases, there was a span of 6 bases. This CDR3 contains 14 residues. The CDR3 sequence is CAWSVLLAKNIQYF. CDR3 nucleotide sequence: TGTGCCTGGAGTGTACTTTTAGCCAAAAACATTCAGTACTTC.

The chain joins TRBV28 to TRBJ2-3; D is possibly TRBD1 or TRBD2 (5 bases each). The CDR3 contains 16 residues. CDR1 MDHEN and CDR2 SYDVKM come from the germline V gene. The V end lost 6 bases, the J end lost 4 bases, and 20 bases lay between the germline ends. CDR3 bases: TGTGCCAGCAGGTCGGGACCCCCTTCGAGAGCAGATACGCAGTATTTT. Translating it yields CASRSGPPSRADTQYF.

The chain has TRBV10-2 and TRBJ2-1; 11 bases map to TRBD2. Germline V gene data show CDR1 as WSHSY and CDR2 as SAAADI. Germline trimming cut 5 bases from V and 2 bases from J; bases unmatched to any gene: 2. The CDR3 totals 15 residues. The CDR3 reads CASSLAGGPYNEQFF. The CDR3 DNA reads as TGCGCCAGCAGTCTAGCGGGAGGACCCTACAATGAGCAGTTCTTC.

The V call is TRBV30, the J call TRBJ1-5; D is unclear. Germline CDR1 GTSNPN, CDR2 SVGIG (reference sequence). V was clipped by 3 bases and J by 2 bases, with 11 bases between them. The CDR3 is 14 residues long. The CDR3 DNA sequence: TGTGCCTGGAGCGCTTTGGCGGGCAATCAGCCCCAGCATTTT. It yields the protein CAWSALAGNQPQHF.

V gene TRBV18 combines with J gene TRBJ1-3, with no clear D. V was clipped by 3 bases and J by 0 bases, with 12 bases between them. The CDR3 length is 16 residues. Germline V CDR1 and CDR2: KGHSH, LQKENI. In DNA, the CDR3 is TGTGCCAGCTCACCCTTTGACACCTCCTCTGGAAACACCATATATTTT. Protein product: CASSPFDTSSGNTIYF.

V gene TRBV30 combines with J gene TRBJ1-5; D perhaps matches TRBD1 (5 bases). CDR1 and CDR2 from the germline V gene are GTSNPN and SVGIG (reference sequence). The length of the CDR3 is 14 residues. Trimming took 3 bases from V and 6 from J, leaving 15 bases between them. CDR3 residues: CAWRPGGAGQPQHF. The CDR3 DNA is TGTGCCTGGAGGCCCGGGGGAGCGGGTCAGCCCCAGCATTTT.

The chain couples TRBV30 to TRBJ1-2, with D possibly matching TRBD1 (6 bases). The CDR3 runs 12 residues. V was clipped by 5 bases and J by 8 bases, with 15 bases between them. Germline V gene sequence: CDR1 GTSNPN, CDR2 SVGIG (reference sequence). CDR3 region: CAWEIRGAGYTF. Written as DNA, the CDR3 is TGTGCCTGGGAGATCAGGGGCGCGGGCTACACCTTC.

The V gene is TRBV5-1, the J gene TRBJ2-1, with 8 bases fitting TRBD2. The CDR3 is 15 amino acids. Trimming cost V 1 base and J 7 bases; bases outside gene matches: 7. Per germline, CDR1 SGHRS and CDR2 YFSETQ. The CDR3 DNA follows: TGCGCCAGCAGCTTGTTAGCGGGACCCGCAAATGAGCAGTTCTTC. Amino acids: CASSLLAGPANEQFF.

The rearrangement uses TRBV6-8 and TRBJ1-1; perhaps TRBD1 as D (6 bases). In germline, CDR1 is MNHGY, CDR2 SAAAGT. The CDR3 length is 13 residues. The V end lost 5 bases, the J end lost 5 bases, and 12 bases lay between the germline ends. This CDR3 reads CASSGGGWTEAFF. The CDR3 bases are TGTGCCAGCAGTGGTGGGGGCTGGACTGAAGCTTTCTTT.

For the CDR3, the DNA is TGCAGCGTTAGGGGGGGTAACTATGGCTACACCTTC. Its protein product is CSVRGGNYGYTF. This sequence joins TRBV29-1 and TRBJ1-2; D perhaps matches TRBD1 (6 bases). The CDR3 consists of 12 residues. V lost 5 bases, J lost 1 base, and 8 bases lay in between. The germline gives CDR1 SQVTM, CDR2 ANQGSEA.

This clone appeared a few times. This chain links TRBV9 with TRBJ2-7, with D tentatively TRBD2 (5 bases). The V and J ends lost 0 bases and 3 bases respectively, with 13 bases between them. The CDR3 has 15 amino acids. Germline V CDR1 and CDR2: SGDLS, YYNGEE. The CDR3 sequence: CASSVEPDRGYEQYF. DNA for the CDR3: TGTGCCAGCAGCGTAGAACCGGACCGGGGCTACGAGCAGTACTTC. The entire variable domain, with the rest obtained from reference TRBV9 and TRBJ2-7, is as follows: DSGVTQTPKHLITATGQRVTLRCSPRSGDLSVYWYQQSLDQGLQFLIQYYNGEERAKGNILERFSAQQFPDLHSELNLSSLELGDSALYFCASSVEPDRGYEQYFGPGTRLTVT.

The genes are TRBV29-1 and TRBJ2-7; TRBD1 matches at 10 bases. The J segment lost 0 bases and the V segment lost 5 bases, leaving 4 bases of the junction unmatched. The CDR3 is made up of 14 amino acids. The germline CDR1 and CDR2 sequences are SQVTM and ANQGSEA. CDR3 sequence reads: CSVTRDRGSYEQYF. The DNA for the CDR3 is TGCAGCGTTACCCGGGACAGGGGCTCCTACGAGCAGTACTTC.

In this sample, this clone turned up a few times. The chain links TRBV18 to TRBJ2-2; D perhaps matches TRBD1 (6 bases). Per the germline V gene, CDR1 is KGHSH and CDR2 is LQKENI. Deletions cut 1 base from V and 0 bases from J, with 6 bases between. The CDR3 is 15 residues long. The CDR3 here is CASSPQGANTGELFF. CDR3 DNA: TGTGCCAGCTCACCACAGGGGGCGAACACCGGGGAGCTGTTTTTT.

On this clone itself: The junction departs from germline at one end; a sequencing error may be responsible. The chain combines TRBV5-1 with TRBJ2-5; 7 bases map to TRBD1. The CDR3 extends over 14 amino acids. Germline V gives CDR1 SGHRS, CDR2 YFSETQ. CDR3 sequence reads: CASSSGQTQETQYF. The CDR3 DNA sequence: TGCGCCAGCAGCTCGGGACAGACCCAAGAGACCCARTACTTC.

This clone is termed medium-sized. The V and J genes are TRBV6-8 and TRBJ2-5; D uncertain. The germline CDR1 and CDR2 sequences are MNHGY and SAAAGT. The length of the CDR3 is 15 residues. With 6 bases removed from V and 5 bases from J, the gap between germline ends came to 19 bases. The CDR3 region has the DNA TGTGCCAGCAGACGATTGTCTAGTGGCAGTGAGACCCAGTACTTC. Its protein is CASRRLSSGSETQYF.

This clone is medium-sized. This sequence joins TRBV5-3 and TRBJ2-5, with 8 positions matching TRBD2. TRBV5-3 is recorded as an ORF, its role being uncertain. This CDR3 has 16 amino acids. The V segment lost 1 base and the J segment 1 base; nucleotides outside the gene matches: 6. CDR3 amino acids: CARSLWLSGGQETQYF. The CDR3 nucleotides are TGTGCCAGAAGCTTGTGGTTGAGCGGGGGCCAAGAGACCCAGTACTTC.

The chain has TRBV30 and TRBJ2-1; TRBD2 matches 8 bases. The germline CDR1 and CDR2 sequences are GTSNPN and SVGIG (reference sequence). The CDR3 is 14 amino acids. The V segment lost 0 bases and the J segment 9 bases; nucleotides outside the gene matches: 7. The CDR3 region has the DNA TGTGCCTGGAGTGTTAGTCTAGCGGGCGGTGAGCAGTTCTTC. Translation gives CAWSVSLAGGEQFF.

By frequency in the sample, this clone is medium-sized. The chain links TRBV10-3 to TRBJ2-5; 8 nucleotides agree with TRBD1. Germline V gene data show CDR1 as ENHRY and CDR2 as SYGVKD. There are 15 residues in the CDR3. Trimming cost V 2 bases and J 5 bases; bases outside gene matches: 7. The CDR3 loop is CAISEGAGGAETQYF. In DNA, the CDR3 is TGTGCCATCAGTGAGGGGGCAGGGGGCGCGGAGACCCAGTACTTC.

This clone was seen a handful of times. The chain joins TRBV6-8 to TRBJ1-2; no firm D call. This CDR3 spans 14 amino acids. V lost 7 bases and J 4 bases, leaving 16 bases between the germline ends. CDR1 is MNHGY, CDR2 SAAAGT, per germline. Here the CDR3 DNA reads TGTGCCAGCACCTCCGGGGTTTATGGCTATGGCTACACCTTC. Translated, it gives CASTSGVYGYGYTF.

The CDR3 sequence is CASSYDGGLAGGPGDEQYF. The CDR3 DNA follows: TGTGCCAGCAGTTACGACGGGGGACTAGCGGGAGGGCCTGGGGACGAGCAGTACTTC. The chain is built from TRBV6-7 and TRBJ2-7, with TRBD2 matching over 16 bases. TRBV6-7 is designated an ORF whose function remains uncertain. CDR3 size: 19 residues. The junction had 12 bases not matched to a gene; V was cut back by 2 bases and J by 5 bases.

The genes are TRBV15 and TRBJ1-2, with TRBD1 as a possible D gene (5 bases). The V end was cut by 1 base, the J end by 4 bases, with 10 bases between. This CDR3 is 14 amino acids long. Germline V CDR1 and CDR2: LNHNV, YYDKDF (reference sequence). DNA of the CDR3: TGTGCCACCAGCAGAGGGGGGGGAGGCTATGGCTACACCTTC. Translation: CATSRGGGGYGYTF.

This clone was detected a few times. V gene TRBV6-8 combines with J gene TRBJ1-2; no firm D call. V dropped 5 bases and J dropped 2 bases, with 9 bases sitting between them. From germline, CDR1 is MNHGY and CDR2 SAAAGT. The CDR3 is 13 residues long. CDR3 loop: CASSLDGNYGYTF. The CDR3 DNA sequence: TGTGCCAGCAGTCTGGACGGGAACTATGGCTACACCTTC.

The chain recombines TRBV29-1 with TRBJ2-5, with 8 bases that match TRBD1. CDR3 length: 14 residues. From germline, CDR1 is SQVTM and CDR2 ANQGSEA. J lost 4 bases, V lost 5 bases, and 9 bases had no gene match. CDR3 sequence: CSVPSGTGGETQYF. CDR3 in DNA: TGCAGCGTTCCTTCCGGGACAGGAGGAGAGACCCAGTACTTC. Drawing the rest from reference TRBV29-1 and TRBJ2-5, the complete variable domain is SAVISQKPSRDICQRGTSLTIQCQVDSQVTMMFWYRQQPGQSLTLIATANQGSEATYESGFVIDKFPISRPNLTFSTLTVSNMSPEDSSIYLCSVPSGTGGETQYFGPGTRLLVL.

This clone was seen once. CDR3 residues: CASSSYRDSVLISGNTIYF. DNA for the CDR3: TGTGCCAGCTCATCCTATAGGGACAGCGTTCTTATCTCTGGAAACACCATATATTTT. The chain joins TRBV18 to TRBJ1-3; 7 nucleotides align to TRBD1. Germline lookup yields CDR1 KGHSH and CDR2 LQKENI. The CDR3 totals 19 residues. V lost 5 bases to trimming and J lost 0 bases; unmatched junction nucleotides: 16.

This rearrangement joins TRBV14 to TRBJ1-2, with D hard to call. Germline V gene data show CDR1 as SGHDN and CDR2 as FVKESK. The CDR3 sequence is 12 residues long. The germline V and J ends were trimmed by 4 bases and 6 bases, with 9 bases remaining between them. The DNA of the CDR3 is TGTGCCAGCAGCCGCACCGTGGATGGCTACACCTTC. Protein sequence: CASSRTVDGYTF.

The chain carries TRBV30 and TRBJ2-2; D gene ambiguous. The CDR3 is made up of 16 amino acids. Per the germline V gene, CDR1 is GTSNPN and CDR2 is SVGIG (reference sequence). V lost 4 bases, J lost 0 bases, and 15 bases lay in between. This chain's CDR3 is CAWIRSTITNTGELFF. CDR3 in DNA: TGTGCCTGGATCCGCAGCACTATTACGAACACCGGGGAGCTGTTTTTT.

This chain joins TRBV6-8 and TRBJ1-5; 7 bases agree with TRBD1. The CDR3 loop spans 15 amino acids. From germline, CDR1 is MNHGY and CDR2 SAAAGT. V lost 6 bases to trimming and J lost 0 bases; unmatched junction nucleotides: 5. The DNA for the CDR3 is TGTGCCAGCAGAGGAGGGGGCTATAGCAATCAGCCCCAGCATTTT. Protein: CASRGGGYSNQPQHF.

The chain links TRBV9 to TRBJ2-1; 8 nucleotides match TRBD2. The junction had 11 bases not matched to a gene; V was cut back by 5 bases and J by 4 bases. This CDR3 contains 16 residues. CDR1 is SGDLS and CDR2 is YYNGEE in the germline V gene. Written as DNA, the CDR3 is TGTGCCAGCAGGAGTAGCGGGACCCCCGGGTACAATGAGCAGTTCTTC. It translates to CASRSSGTPGYNEQFF. The full variable domain, in which reference TRBV9 and TRBJ2-1 provide the parts outside the CDR3, is DSGVTQTPKHLITATGQRVTLRCSPRSGDLSVYWYQQSLDQGLQFLIQYYNGEERAKGNILERFSAQQFPDLHSELNLSSLELGDSALYFCASRSSGTPGYNEQFFGPGTRLTVL.

J is TRBJ2-1 and V is TRBV19; D is possibly TRBD2 (5 bases). V was clipped by 0 bases and J by 3 bases, with 15 bases between them. The CDR3 runs to 17 residues. Germline V gene lookup returns CDR1 LNHDA and CDR2 SQIVND (reference sequence). The CDR3 sequence is CASSIDSVAKFYNEQFF. The CDR3 DNA reads as TGTGCCAGTAGTATAGATAGTGTAGCGAAGTTCTACAATGAGCAGTTCTTC.

The chain links TRBV11-3 to TRBJ2-3; possible D gene TRBD2, 5 bases. Germline CDR1 reads SGHNT; CDR2 reads YENEEA. The CDR3 runs to 15 residues. Deletions cut 5 bases from V and 3 bases from J, with 15 bases between. DNA of the CDR3: TGTGCCAGCAGCATACTTACCCGAGGGACAGATACGCAGTATTTT. It specifies CASSILTRGTDTQYF.